This TCR beta chain was profiled in a study of T cells in Graves' hyperthyroidism and ophthalmopathy. Study-level results: Model output signaled ophthalmopathy a median roughly 6.5 months ahead of onset.

V trimming: 0 bases; J trimming: 5 bases; junction bases outside the gene matches: 4. The CDR3 consists of 16 residues. CDR1 is SGHTA and CDR2 is FQGTGA in the germline V gene. It was RNA transcripts that yielded the amplified TCR beta CDR3 regions. The HTBI primer set served for first-round RT-PCR of the TCR CDR3. Each CDR3 protein is one row after TCRdb ran MiXCR on the multiplex PCR reads. The sample carries approximately 500,000 distinct CDR3 sequences, about 43% recorded once. In regard to this clonotype: Antigen unknown.

The diagnoses drew upon clinical symptoms, serum thyroxine and TRAb, thyroid ultrasound and orbital computed tomography. The sample taken for sequencing was peripheral blood or thyroid tissue (not recorded which). This clonotype originated in a woman aged 18-29 years with Graves' hyperthyroidism. The chain carries TRBV7-3 and TRBJ2-2; 9 bases map to TRBD1. In DNA form, the CDR3 reads TGTGCCAGCAGCTTAACCCCGGGACAGGGAACCGGGGAGCTGTTTTTT. Its translation is CASSLTPGQGTGELFF.